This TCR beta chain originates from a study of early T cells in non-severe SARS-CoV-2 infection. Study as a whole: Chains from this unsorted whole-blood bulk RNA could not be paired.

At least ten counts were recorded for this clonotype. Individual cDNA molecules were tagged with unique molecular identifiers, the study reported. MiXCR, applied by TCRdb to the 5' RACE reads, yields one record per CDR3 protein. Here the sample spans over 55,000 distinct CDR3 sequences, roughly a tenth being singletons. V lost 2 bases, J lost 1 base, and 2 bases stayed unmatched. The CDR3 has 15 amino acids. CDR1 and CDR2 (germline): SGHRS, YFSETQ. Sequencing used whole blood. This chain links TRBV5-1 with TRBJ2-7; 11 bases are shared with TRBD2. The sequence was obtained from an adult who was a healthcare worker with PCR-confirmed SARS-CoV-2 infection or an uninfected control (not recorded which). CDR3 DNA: TGCGCCAGCAGCTTTGTAGCGGGAGGGTCCTACGAGCAGTACTTC. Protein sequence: CASSFVAGGSYEQYF.